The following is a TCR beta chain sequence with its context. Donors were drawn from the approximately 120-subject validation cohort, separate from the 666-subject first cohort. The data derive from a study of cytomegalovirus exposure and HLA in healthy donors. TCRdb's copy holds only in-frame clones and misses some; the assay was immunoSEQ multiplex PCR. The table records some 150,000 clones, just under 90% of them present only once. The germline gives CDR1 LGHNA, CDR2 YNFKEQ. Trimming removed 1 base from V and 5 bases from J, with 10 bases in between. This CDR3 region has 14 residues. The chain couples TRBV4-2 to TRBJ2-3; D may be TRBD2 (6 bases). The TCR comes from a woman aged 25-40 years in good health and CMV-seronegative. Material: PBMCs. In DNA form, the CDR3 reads TGTGCCAGCAGCCAAGGCGGGGTTGGAGATACGCAGTATTTT. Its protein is CASSQGGVGDTQYF.